This T cell receptor (beta chain) originates from a study of OX40 agonist ivuxolimab in advanced cancers. Study results and limitations: Expanded peripheral T-cell antigen specificity went undetermined. Low clonal expansion, among the lowest seen, marked partial responders at 0.1-3.0 mg/kg. Clonal expansion was seen in CD4+ and CD8+ blood T cells by week 6 at 0.1 to 3.0 mg/kg. Also present in some nonresponders was a low level of normalized T-cell clonal expansion.

Only in-frame clones appear in the TCRdb table, and some are missing; sequencing was by immunoSEQ multiplex PCR. The sample has about 100,000 clones, more than 85% seen once. This clone was observed once. No antigen is known for it. V lost 4 bases and J lost 0; bases outside the gene matches: 5. The CDR3 spans 16 residues. Germline CDR1 KGHSH, CDR2 LQKENI. This TCR was sampled from an adult with an advanced solid tumor such as melanoma, head and neck, liver or kidney cancer. The sample was CD4+ or CD8+ T cells sorted from blood, taken in a trial of the OX40 agonist ivuxolimab. The chain combines TRBV18 with TRBJ1-3; 8 nucleotides line up with TRBD1. CDR3 sequence reads: CASSRGQDSSGNTIYF. CDR3 in DNA: TGTGCCAGCTCACGGGGACAGGACAGCTCTGGAAACACCATATATTTT.